Here is one T cell receptor beta chain with its context. Its antigen is unknown. The sample comes from a study of T-cell memory formation after mild COVID-19. General observations from the study: A second wave of clones peaked on day 37, and their SARS-CoV-2 specificity went unconfirmed. CD8+ contracting clones occupied EMRA, while CD4+ ones occupied mainly CM and EM.

Germline V gene data show CDR1 as ENHRY and CDR2 as SYGVKD. This CDR3 has 12 amino acids. V lost 6 bases to trimming and J lost 2 bases, with 8 bases between them. Employing constant-segment primers, 5'RACE generated TCR alpha and TCR beta cDNA libraries bearing sample barcodes and UMIs. TCRdb called the 5' RACE reads again in MiXCR, with one record for every CDR3 protein. Of about 600,000 distinct CDR3 sequences listed, approximately 21% are singletons. The clonotype was recovered from an adult woman who had mild COVID-19 (a few samples of this study predate the infection). Cell type and time point are not known. Sequenced input: PBMCs or a T cell subset sorted from them (not recorded which). V gene TRBV10-3 combines with J gene TRBJ2-7; no clear D. The CDR3 here is CAISRQTYEQYF. CDR3 DNA sequence: TGTGCCATCAGCCGACAAACCTACGAGCAGTACTTC.